Listed below are T cell receptor beta chains from one sample, sequenced in a study of T cells in Graves' hyperthyroidism and ophthalmopathy. TCRdb processed the multiplex PCR reads anew with MiXCR; each CDR3 protein has one entry. Of 250,000 to 350,000 distinct CDR3 sequences in the sample, roughly 17% were seen once. Sequencing was performed on blood. These receptors all come from a man aged 25-45 years with Graves' hyperthyroidism. Each CDR3 is given with its conserved first and last residue. Fields, in order: D gene, V gene, J gene, clone size, CDR3 DNA, CDR3 protein. The D gene is left open where the match is weak. Not every row has a clone size; where given, it reads once, few, many or a size class.

d_call: TRBD2
v_call: TRBV4-2
j_call: TRBJ2-3
clone_size: few
cdr3_nt: TGTGCCAGCAGCCAAGTCGGCGGGAGGGAGTATTTT
cdr3_aa: CASSQVGGREYF

d_call: .
v_call: TRBV7-9
j_call: TRBJ2-3
clone_size: many
cdr3_nt: TGTGCCAGCAGCCCTCCTCAGCGATTAGATACGCAGTATTTT
cdr3_aa: CASSPPQRLDTQYF

d_call: TRBD1
v_call: TRBV11-2
j_call: TRBJ2-2
clone_size: many
cdr3_nt: TGTGCCAGCAGCATAGGACAGGGACCTACCGGGGAGCTGTTTTTT
cdr3_aa: CASSIGQGPTGELFF

d_call: TRBD1
v_call: TRBV6-1
j_call: TRBJ1-5
clone_size: many
cdr3_nt: TGTGCCAGCAGGATGGACAGGGTGACAAATCAGCCCCAGCATTTT
cdr3_aa: CASRMDRVTNQPQHF

d_call: TRBD1
v_call: TRBV27
j_call: TRBJ2-1
clone_size: .
cdr3_nt: TGTGCCAGCAGATTGACAGGGGTGTTCAATGAGCAGTTCTTC
cdr3_aa: CASRLTGVFNEQFF

d_call: .
v_call: TRBV30
j_call: TRBJ2-1
clone_size: many
cdr3_nt: TGTGCCTGGAGTGTAGGGGGTGACAATGAGCAGTTCTTC
cdr3_aa: CAWSVGGDNEQFF

d_call: .
v_call: TRBV10-3
j_call: TRBJ2-7
clone_size: .
cdr3_nt: TGTGCCATCAGTCCCTCGGGGCAGCCCGAGCAGTACTTC
cdr3_aa: CAISPSGQPEQYF

d_call: TRBD2
v_call: TRBV18
j_call: TRBJ2-1
clone_size: .
cdr3_nt: TGTGCCAGCTCACCACCGGCTAGCGGGAGCTACAATGAGCAGTTCTTC
cdr3_aa: CASSPPASGSYNEQFF

d_call: TRBD2
v_call: TRBV6-2/TRBV6-3
j_call: TRBJ2-2
clone_size: few
cdr3_nt: TGTGCCAGCAGTTACTCGAGGGCGGGAGAGACCGGGGAGCTGTTTTTT
cdr3_aa: CASSYSRAGETGELFF

d_call: .
v_call: TRBV12-3/TRBV12-4
j_call: TRBJ1-4
clone_size: many
cdr3_nt: TGTGCCAGCAGTTTTGGTGAAAAACTGTTTTTT
cdr3_aa: CASSFGEKLFF

d_call: TRBD2
v_call: TRBV11-3
j_call: TRBJ2-2
clone_size: .
cdr3_nt: TGTGCCAGCAGCTTAGACCCTACTAGCGGGGTGAACACCGGGGAGCTGTTTTTT
cdr3_aa: CASSLDPTSGVNTGELFF

d_call: .
v_call: TRBV6-1
j_call: TRBJ1-4
clone_size: many
cdr3_nt: TGTGCCAGCACCCTATACAGGGCTGATGAAAAACTGTTTTTT
cdr3_aa: CASTLYRADEKLFF

d_call: .
v_call: TRBV9
j_call: TRBJ2-1
clone_size: many
cdr3_nt: TGTGCCAGCAGTGTTGGCTCCTACAATGAGCAGTTCTTC
cdr3_aa: CASSVGSYNEQFF

d_call: TRBD1
v_call: TRBV6-1
j_call: TRBJ2-1
clone_size: .
cdr3_nt: TGTGCCAGCAGCGGACAGGGTTTGGATGAGCAGTTCTTC
cdr3_aa: CASSGQGLDEQFF

d_call: .
v_call: TRBV6-1
j_call: TRBJ2-2
clone_size: many
cdr3_nt: TGTGCCACCTTCGAGAGGGGAACCGGGGAGCTGTTTTTT
cdr3_aa: CATFERGTGELFF

d_call: TRBD2
v_call: TRBV30
j_call: TRBJ2-1
clone_size: .
cdr3_nt: TGTGCCTGGAGCCCCCCATCTCTAGCGGGAGAGCAGTTCTTC
cdr3_aa: CAWSPPSLAGEQFF

d_call: .
v_call: TRBV7-2
j_call: TRBJ2-3
clone_size: few
cdr3_nt: TGTGCCAGCAGCTTAGTACAGGCCTCAGACGATACGCAGTATTTT
cdr3_aa: CASSLVQASDDTQYF

d_call: TRBD2
v_call: TRBV24-1
j_call: TRBJ2-3
clone_size: many
cdr3_nt: TGTGCCACCAGTGATCCGGGACTAGCGGGAGGAGATACGCAGTATTTT
cdr3_aa: CATSDPGLAGGDTQYF

d_call: .
v_call: TRBV7-9
j_call: TRBJ1-4
clone_size: many
cdr3_nt: TGTGCCAGCAGCTTCAGGGACGAAAAACTGTTTTTT
cdr3_aa: CASSFRDEKLFF

d_call: TRBD2
v_call: TRBV6-1
j_call: TRBJ2-2
clone_size: .
cdr3_nt: TGTGGGGCGGGAGTTTACGCCGGGGAGCTGTTTTTT
cdr3_aa: CGAGVYAGELFF

d_call: TRBD2
v_call: TRBV5-1
j_call: TRBJ2-1
clone_size: few
cdr3_nt: TGCGCCAGCAGCTTGGGGCTAGCGGGAGTCCATGAGCAGTTCTTC
cdr3_aa: CASSLGLAGVHEQFF

d_call: TRBD2
v_call: TRBV6-2/TRBV6-3
j_call: TRBJ2-7
clone_size: .
cdr3_nt: TGTGCCAGCAGTTACCAGCGGGAGGTTAGCGAGCAGTACTTC
cdr3_aa: CASSYQREVSEQYF

d_call: TRBD2
v_call: TRBV12-3/TRBV12-4
j_call: TRBJ2-5
clone_size: many
cdr3_nt: TGTGCCAGCACCGAAAGCGGGGCGGAGACCCAGTACTTC
cdr3_aa: CASTESGAETQYF

d_call: TRBD1
v_call: TRBV20-1
j_call: TRBJ2-4
clone_size: .
cdr3_nt: TGCAGTGCTACACAGGGGGCCAAAAACATTCAGTACTTC
cdr3_aa: CSATQGAKNIQYF

d_call: .
v_call: TRBV20-1
j_call: TRBJ1-1
clone_size: .
cdr3_nt: TGCAATGTTGCAGGGGACACTGAAGCTTTCTTT
cdr3_aa: CNVAGDTEAFF

d_call: .
v_call: TRBV6-1
j_call: TRBJ1-5
clone_size: many
cdr3_nt: TGTGCCAGCAGTGATGGGGAGGGGTTGGCCGGCCCCCAGCATTTT
cdr3_aa: CASSDGEGLAGPQHF

d_call: .
v_call: TRBV5-1
j_call: TRBJ2-1
clone_size: many
cdr3_nt: TGCGCCAGCAGCTTTCCCAGACAGGGAGGGGTCTTCGATGAGCAGTTCTTC
cdr3_aa: CASSFPRQGGVFDEQFF

d_call: .
v_call: TRBV30
j_call: TRBJ1-2
clone_size: many
cdr3_nt: TGTGCCTGCTCAAACTATGGCTACACCTTC
cdr3_aa: CACSNYGYTF

d_call: .
v_call: TRBV12-3/TRBV12-4
j_call: TRBJ2-5
clone_size: .
cdr3_nt: TGTGCCAGCAGTTCGGGGGAAGAAGAGACCCAGTACTTC
cdr3_aa: CASSSGEEETQYF

d_call: .
v_call: TRBV10-3
j_call: TRBJ1-1
clone_size: many
cdr3_nt: TGTGCCATCAGTGCGGGGGGGAAGGGTATGCGAGCTTTCTTT
cdr3_aa: CAISAGGKGMRAFF

d_call: .
v_call: TRBV19
j_call: TRBJ1-5
clone_size: few
cdr3_nt: TGTGCCAGTAGTATAGCGGGGGGGCGCAATCAGCCCCAGCATTTT
cdr3_aa: CASSIAGGRNQPQHF

d_call: .
v_call: TRBV29-1
j_call: TRBJ2-3
clone_size: many
cdr3_nt: TGCAGCGTTCCAAAGACAGCGCTTAGCACAGATACGCAGTATTTT
cdr3_aa: CSVPKTALSTDTQYF

d_call: TRBD1
v_call: TRBV2
j_call: TRBJ2-7
clone_size: many
cdr3_nt: TGTGCCAGCAGTGAAATGAGACAGGGATTCTACGAGCAGTACTTC
cdr3_aa: CASSEMRQGFYEQYF

d_call: .
v_call: TRBV5-1
j_call: TRBJ1-1
clone_size: .
cdr3_nt: TGCGCCAGCAGCTTGCTCCCAGGGCGGAACACTGAAGCTTTCTTT
cdr3_aa: CASSLLPGRNTEAFF

d_call: TRBD1
v_call: TRBV11-2
j_call: TRBJ2-7
clone_size: .
cdr3_nt: TGTGCCAGCAGCTTGATCCGGGACAGTGGCTACGAGCAGTACTTC
cdr3_aa: CASSLIRDSGYEQYF

d_call: .
v_call: TRBV4-1
j_call: TRBJ2-2
clone_size: .
cdr3_nt: TGCGCCAGCAGCCAAGCCGGGACCCTTCCCACCGGGGAGCTGTTTTTT
cdr3_aa: CASSQAGTLPTGELFF

d_call: .
v_call: TRBV5-5
j_call: TRBJ2-2
clone_size: .
cdr3_nt: TGTGCCAGCAGCTTGGCCAAGTCGGGCTTCCACGGGGAGCTGTTTTTT
cdr3_aa: CASSLAKSGFHGELFF

d_call: .
v_call: TRBV30
j_call: TRBJ2-1
clone_size: many
cdr3_nt: TGTGCCTGGGAGAGCTCCTACAATGAGCAGTTCTTC
cdr3_aa: CAWESSYNEQFF

d_call: .
v_call: TRBV19
j_call: TRBJ1-1
clone_size: few
cdr3_nt: TGTGCCAGTAACGTAGAACCGAACACTGAAGCTTTCTTT
cdr3_aa: CASNVEPNTEAFF

d_call: .
v_call: TRBV20-1
j_call: TRBJ1-1
clone_size: many
cdr3_nt: TGCAGTGCTAGAGAAGTGGGCACTGAAGCTTTCTTT
cdr3_aa: CSAREVGTEAFF

d_call: .
v_call: TRBV27
j_call: TRBJ1-1
clone_size: many
cdr3_nt: TGTGCCAGCAGTTTAGCCCCCCCCTCTAGTTTACCACTAACTGAAGCTTTCTTT
cdr3_aa: CASSLAPPSSLPLTEAFF